Below are 2 T cell receptor beta chains sequenced from a single sample in a study of cytomegalovirus exposure and HLA in healthy donors. Primers for the PCR totalled 60 Vbeta and 13 Jbeta. Using immunoSEQ multiplex PCR, the repertoire was profiled, and TCRdb retains in-frame clones only, with some absent. The data contain approximately 160,000 clones, roughly three quarters of them singletons. The source material was PBMCs. These receptors came from a woman aged 50 to 60 in good health and CMV-seropositive.

As DNA, the CDR3 is TGCGCCAGCAGCTTGGCCCCAGCAGGGGCGGGAAACACCATATATTTT. It codes for CASSLAPAGAGNTIYF. The rearrangement joins TRBV5-1 to TRBJ1-3; perhaps TRBD1 as D (6 bases). CDR3 size: 16 residues. Trimming took off 0 bases at V and 4 bases at J, with 14 bases between the two ends. Germline V CDR1 and CDR2: SGHRS, YFSETQ.

The chain uses TRBV2 and TRBJ1-2, with 9 bases identical to TRBD1. V shed 7 bases, J shed 4 bases, and the junction held 10 bases outside the gene matches. The CDR3 is 15 residues long. CDR1 and CDR2 from the germline V gene are SNHLY and FYNNEI. The CDR3 region is CASIKGDRVLYGYTF. The CDR3 nucleotides read TGTGCCAGCATTAAAGGGGACAGGGTTCTCTATGGCTACACCTTC.